This T cell receptor (beta chain) was sequenced for a study of vaccination effects on CD4 cells after COVID-19. Study information: Post-vaccine samples followed the second dose by a median of 72 days.

Trimming took off 2 bases at V and 0 bases at J, with 7 bases between the two ends. CDR1 and CDR2 (germline): KGHSH, LQKENI. The CDR3 has 15 residues. Assay: immunoSEQ multiplex PCR; the TCRdb copy retains only in-frame clones and omits some. The table lists 37,000 or so clones, under 70% of them singletons. By its share, this clone is medium-sized. The antigen is not known. The culture ran for less than 12 days, and then CD4+ T cells were isolated. All study participants received two doses of BNT162b2 or mRNA-1273 vaccine. Among the vaccine recipients, none had a prior SARS-CoV-2 infection, and nucleocapsid antibodies were negative. The authors replaced half the medium with IL-2 medium on days 3 and 7.

This sequence joins TRBV18 and TRBJ1-4; D is unresolved. The origin of this receptor is a human donor who received a COVID-19 vaccine. The sample in question was CD4+ T cells from PBMCs cultured without peptide, obtained after COVID-19 vaccination. The chain's CDR3 is CASSPRRTTNEKLFF. CDR3 DNA: TGTGCCAGCTCACCAAGACGGACAACTAATGAAAAACTGTTTTTT.